This T cell receptor beta chain was identified during a study of blood T cells in healthy people across ages. Study observations and caveats: Age brought a roughly linear fall in TCR beta diversity measured per million T cells. Unsorted PBMCs blocked a conclusive comparison of naive and antigen-experienced cells.

Trimming cost V 9 bases and J 1 base; bases outside gene matches: 0. Germline CDR1 reads MNHEY; CDR2 reads SVGAGI. This CDR3 region has 13 residues. Using a J-beta primer mix together with a sample-barcoded 5' primer, a second PCR was run for roughly 6 to 12 cycles. Tags on each cDNA molecule came from a template-switch adaptor with 12 random nucleotides. TCRdb analysed the 5' RACE reads with MiXCR anew, one entry per CDR3 protein. There are roughly 2 million distinct CDR3 sequences in the sample; 40% to 55% occur only once, and over 2% lies in the top ten. Researchers isolated at least 6.5 million PBMCs per sample. This clonotype showed up just a few times. Its antigen is undetermined.

J is TRBJ2-3 and V is TRBV6-5; 11 bases agree with TRBD1. The sequence came from a woman between 40 and 50 years old in good health. Sequencing was done on a sample of blood. CDR3 in DNA: TGTGCCAGGGGACAGGGGGGCACAGATACGCAGTATTTT. As protein: CARGQGGTDTQYF.